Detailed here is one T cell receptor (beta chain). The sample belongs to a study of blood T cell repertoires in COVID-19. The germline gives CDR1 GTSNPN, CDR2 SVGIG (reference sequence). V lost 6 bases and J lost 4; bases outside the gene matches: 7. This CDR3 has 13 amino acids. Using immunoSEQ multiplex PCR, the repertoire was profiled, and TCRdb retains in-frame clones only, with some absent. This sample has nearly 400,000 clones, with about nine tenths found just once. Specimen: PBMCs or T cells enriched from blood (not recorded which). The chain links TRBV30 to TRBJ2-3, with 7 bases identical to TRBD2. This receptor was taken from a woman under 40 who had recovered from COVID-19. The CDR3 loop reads CACPVGRADTQYF. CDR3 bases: TGTGCCTGTCCCGTAGGGAGGGCAGATACGCAGTATTTT. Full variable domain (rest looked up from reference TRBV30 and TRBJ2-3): SQTIHQWPATLVQPVGSPLSLECTVEGTSNPNLYWYRQAAGRGLQLLFYSVGIGQISSEVPQNLSASRPQDRQFILSSKKLLLSDSGFYLCACPVGRADTQYFGPGTRLTVL.